This T cell receptor (beta chain) stems from a study of T cells after somatic rescue of genetic block. Data came from immunoSEQ multiplex PCR; TCRdb stores just in-frame clones and leaves some out. Here the sample spans around 57,000 clones, 90% to 97% being singletons. This receptor was obtained from a child less than two years old. The source material was peripheral blood mononuclear cells (PBMCs).

The CDR3 sequence: CASSQDGSGRRYEQYF. In DNA form, the CDR3 reads TGCGCCAGCAGCCAAGATGGTAGCGGGAGGCGCTACGAGCAGTACTTC. V usage is TRBV4-3 and J usage is TRBJ2-7, with TRBD2 matching 10 bases. Germline V gene data show CDR1 as LGHNA and CDR2 as YSLEER. V dropped 0 bases and J dropped 3; count of bases not matched to a gene: 5. The length of the CDR3 is 16 residues.